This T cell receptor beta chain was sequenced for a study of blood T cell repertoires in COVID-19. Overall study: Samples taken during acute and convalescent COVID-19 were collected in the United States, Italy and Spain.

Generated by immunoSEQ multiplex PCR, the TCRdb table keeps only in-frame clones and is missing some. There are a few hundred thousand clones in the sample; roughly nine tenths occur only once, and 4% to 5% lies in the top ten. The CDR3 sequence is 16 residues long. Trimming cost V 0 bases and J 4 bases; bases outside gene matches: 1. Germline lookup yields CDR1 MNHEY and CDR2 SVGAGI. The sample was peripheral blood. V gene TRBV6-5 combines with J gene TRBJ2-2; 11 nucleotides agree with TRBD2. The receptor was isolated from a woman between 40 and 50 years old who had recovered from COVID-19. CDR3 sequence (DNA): TGTGCCAGCAGTTACTCGACTAGCGGGGTCACCGGGGAGCTGTTTTTT. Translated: CASSYSTSGVTGELFF.